The 10 T cell receptor beta chains reported below all come from one sample, sequenced in a study of shared clonotypes between healthy human individuals. Some clones are missing from TCRdb's copy, which holds only in-frame ones; the method was immunoSEQ multiplex PCR. The data contain about 2.2 million clones, just over 90% of them singletons. CD8 cells regarded as naive lacked CD45RO, were positively chosen for CCR7, and omitted terminally differentiated effector memory CD45RA+ cells. Sample: naive CD8+ T cells from PBMCs. Source of these receptors: a man in his late teens or twenties in good health. Some clones in this sample may be carry-over from other donors' samples.

This chain links TRBV11-3 with TRBJ2-2, with D possibly matching TRBD2 (6 bases). The CDR3 spans 14 residues. Trimming removed 4 bases at V and 3 bases at J, with 9 bases between. The germline CDR1 and CDR2 sequences are SGHNT and YENEEA. CDR3 DNA: TGTGCCAGCAGCTACCGCGGGGACACCGGGGAGCTGTTTTTT. It translates to CASSYRGDTGELFF.

Concerning this clone itself: Additional DNA sequences in this sample encode the identical CDR3. The chain recombines TRBV6-6 with TRBJ2-1; 8 bases are a match to TRBD1. Trimming at V came to 6 bases and at J to 4 bases, leaving 5 bases not matched to a gene. The CDR3 has 14 amino acids. Germline V gene sequence: CDR1 MNHNY, CDR2 SVGAGI (reference sequence). The CDR3 region is CASRPGQGYNEQFF. In DNA form, the CDR3 reads TGTGCCAGCAGGCCCGGACAGGGTTACAATGAGCAGTTCTTC.

The rearrangement links TRBV6-1 to TRBJ2-1; D ambiguous. Germline V gene lookup returns CDR1 MNHNS and CDR2 SASEGT. The CDR3 is 12 amino acids. Trimming pared 6 bases from V and 7 bases from J, leaving 10 bases between. CDR3 protein: CASRELFNEQFF. CDR3 bases: TGTGCCAGCAGGGAGCTCTTTAATGAGCAGTTCTTC.

Of note for this clone: The same CDR3 arises from other DNA sequences in this sample as well. This CDR3 is CASSLGGQEQFF. The CDR3 DNA is TGTGCCAGCAGCTTAGGCGGACAGGAGCAGTTCTTC. V is TRBV7-9 and J is TRBJ2-1, with D possibly being TRBD1 (6 bases). V was trimmed by 1 base and J by 10 bases, leaving 8 bases between them. CDR3 length equals 12 residues. Germline V CDR1 and CDR2: SEHNR, FQNEAQ (reference sequence).

This rearrangement joins TRBV9 to TRBJ2-7, with D possibly matching TRBD2 (5 bases). Trimming took 4 bases from V and 3 from J, leaving 20 bases between them. The CDR3 has 16 residues. Per germline, CDR1 SGDLS and CDR2 YYNGEE. CDR3 sequence: CASSSRPEVGGYEQYF. The DNA of the CDR3 is TGTGCCAGCAGCTCCCGCCCGGAGGTCGGCGGCTACGAGCAGTACTTC.

The chain is built from TRBV15 and TRBJ1-1; tentatively, D is TRBD1 (6 bases). This CDR3 has 15 amino acids. V lost 5 bases and J 2 bases, leaving 15 bases between the germline ends. Germline V gene sequence: CDR1 LNHNV, CDR2 YYDKDF (reference sequence). The CDR3 DNA reads TGTGCCACCAGCCCCAACAGGGCCCTTAACACTGAAGCTTTCTTT. It encodes CATSPNRALNTEAFF. The complete variable domain, with remaining parts taken from reference TRBV15 and TRBJ1-1, reads DAMVIQNPRYQVTQFGKPVTLSCSQTLNHNVMYWYQQKSSQAPKLLFHYYDKDFNNEADTPDNFQSRRPNTSFCFLDIRSPGLGDTAMYLCATSPNRALNTEAFFGQGTRLTVV.

The chain is built from TRBV30 and TRBJ2-7; 12 positions agree with TRBD2. Germline CDR1 GTSNPN, CDR2 SVGIG (reference sequence). The CDR3 spans 14 residues. With V trimmed by 0 bases and J by 5 bases, 2 bases remained unmatched. CDR3 sequence reads: CAWSVRLAGDEQYF. For the CDR3, the DNA is TGTGCCTGGAGTGTTCGACTAGCGGGAGACGAGCAGTACTTC. The complete variable domain, with remaining parts taken from reference TRBV30 and TRBJ2-7, reads SQTIHQWPATLVQPVGSPLSLECTVEGTSNPNLYWYRQAAGRGLQLLFYSVGIGQISSEVPQNLSASRPQDRQFILSSKKLLLSDSGFYLCAWSVRLAGDEQYFGPGTRLTVT.

The chain couples TRBV30 to TRBJ1-4; D not resolved. Per the germline V gene, CDR1 is GTSNPN and CDR2 is SVGIG (reference sequence). CDR3 length equals 11 residues. Trimming removed 1 base at V and 7 bases at J, with 4 bases between. The CDR3 DNA follows: TGTGCCTGGAGTGAGGCTGAAAAACTGTTTTTT. It yields the protein CAWSEAEKLFF.

In its sample, this clone was seen a few times. The chain is built from TRBV11-2 and TRBJ1-1; 8 bases map to TRBD1. In germline, CDR1 is SGHAT, CDR2 FQNNGV. This CDR3 region has 13 residues. The V and J ends lost 6 bases and 3 bases, in that order; junction bases with no gene match: 3. The CDR3 sequence: CASRDREDTEAFF. CDR3 nucleotides: TGTGCCAGCAGGGACAGGGAGGACACTGAAGCTTTCTTT.

The chain couples TRBV12-1 to TRBJ2-3; the D segment call TRBD2 is taken from the table without a DNA check. TRBV12-1 is annotated as a pseudogene. This CDR3 region has 18 residues. CDR3 protein: CASSFDLGRSLHTDTQYF. The CDR3 DNA reads as TGTGCCAGCAGCTTTGACCTTGGCCGGAGCCTACACACAGATACGCAGTATTTT.